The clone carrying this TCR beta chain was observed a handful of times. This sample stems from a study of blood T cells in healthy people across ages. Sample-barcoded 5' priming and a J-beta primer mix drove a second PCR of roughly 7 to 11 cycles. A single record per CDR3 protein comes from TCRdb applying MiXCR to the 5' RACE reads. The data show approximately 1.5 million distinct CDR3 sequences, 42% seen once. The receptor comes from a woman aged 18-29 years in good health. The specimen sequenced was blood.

The CDR3 coding sequence is TGTGCCAGCAGAGGCAGGACAGATGGAGTGGATACGCAGTATTTT. Translating it yields CASRGRTDGVDTQYF. The chain carries TRBV12-3 or TRBV12-4 and TRBJ2-3, with a weak D call TRBD1 (6 bases). V was trimmed by 6 bases and J by 6 bases, leaving 19 bases between them. The CDR3 has 15 amino acids.